The sequence of this T cell receptor beta chain was determined in a study of blood T cell repertoires in COVID-19. CDR3 length equals 15 residues. Losses at the gene ends were 3 bases for V and 4 bases for J; bases not matched to a gene: 5. Looked up from germline, CDR1 is SGHTA and CDR2 is FQGNSA. Original analysis: The assay estimated nucleated cells by amplifying reference gene primers. Clones were read by immunoSEQ multiplex PCR, and TCRdb kept only the in-frame ones, dropping some. That table furnishes V, J and clone size, whereas the DNA furnished D and trimming. Here the sample spans approximately 63,000 clones, around 88% being singletons.

The clonotype comes from a woman older than 75 with active COVID-19. The specimen was peripheral blood. The chain carries TRBV7-2 and TRBJ1-4; the match to TRBD1 covers 7 bases. The CDR3 bases are TGTGCCAGCAGCTTCGGGGGACAGTTTAATGAAAAACTGTTTTTT. It codes for CASSFGGQFNEKLFF.